One sample yielded the 25 T cell receptor beta chains listed below, sequenced in a study of shared clonotypes between healthy human individuals. Sequenced by immunoSEQ multiplex PCR; TCRdb stores in-frame clones only, minus some. The sample records 2,500,000 or so clones, 93% being singletons. The sequenced sample consisted of naive CD4+ T cells from PBMCs. Subset here: CD45RA+ positively selected. These receptors originate from a man younger than 30 in good health. Some clones in this sample may be carry-over from other donors' samples.

This chain joins TRBV7-9 and TRBJ2-5; TRBD2 aligns across 7 bases. Germline lookup yields CDR1 SEHNR and CDR2 FQNEAQ (reference sequence). The V segment lost 8 bases and the J segment 1 base; nucleotides outside the gene matches: 10. This CDR3 region has 15 residues. The CDR3 coding sequence is TGTGCCAGCCCGCCGTTGGGAGGGGTCCAAGAGACCCAGTACTTC. Protein: CASPPLGGVQETQYF. The full variable domain, with the rest looked up from reference TRBV7-9 and TRBJ2-5, is DTGVSQNPRHKITKRGQNVTFRCDPISEHNRLYWYRQTLGQGPEFLTYFQNEAQLEKSRLLSDRFSAERPKGSFSTLEIQRTEQGDSAMYLCASPPLGGVQETQYFGPGTRLLVL.

About this clone itself: Additional DNA sequences in this sample encode the identical CDR3. The chain has TRBV18 and TRBJ2-1; D gene uncertain. This CDR3 spans 14 amino acids. V shed 0 bases and J shed 3 bases, with 6 bases lying between them. Germline V gene data show CDR1 as KGHSH and CDR2 as LQKENI. In DNA, the CDR3 is TGTGCCAGCTCACCACCGACCAGCTACAATGAGCAGTTCTTC. Translation: CASSPPTSYNEQFF.

This clone turned up a few times. This rearrangement joins TRBV28 to TRBJ1-1, with 9 bases identical to TRBD1. V gave up 11 bases and J gave up 4 bases; unmatched junction bases: 5. Germline-derived CDR1 and CDR2 are MDHEN and SYDVKM. The CDR3 loop spans 12 amino acids. CDR3 nucleotide sequence: TGTGCCTACAGGGGGCAGGGCACTGAAGCTTTCTTT. Residues: CAYRGQGTEAFF. Drawing the rest from reference TRBV28 and TRBJ1-1, the complete variable domain is DVKVTQSSRYLVKRTGEKVFLECVQDMDHENMFWYRQDPGLGLRLIYFSYDVKMKEKGDIPEGYSVSREKKERFSLILESASTNQTSMYLCAYRGQGTEAFFGQGTRLTVV.

In nucleotides, the CDR3 is TGTGCCACCCAGACAGCGACTTCCTACAATGAGCAGTTCTTC. Encoded protein: CATQTATSYNEQFF. The genes are TRBV21-1 and TRBJ2-1; whether TRBD1, the table's D call, matches the DNA was not checked. TRBV21-1 counts as a pseudogene. This CDR3 is 14 amino acids long.

A few counts support this clone. The chain joins TRBV15 to TRBJ1-1, with D possibly matching TRBD1 (5 bases). V lost 4 bases and J lost 3, with 9 bases in between. The germline V gene encodes CDR1 LNHNV and CDR2 YYDKDF (reference sequence). This CDR3 region has 13 residues. The CDR3 spells CATSNSRDTEAFF. CDR3 nucleotide sequence: TGTGCCACCAGCAATAGCAGGGACACTGAAGCTTTCTTT.

This sequence joins TRBV5-4 and TRBJ2-2; D may correspond to TRBD1 or TRBD2 (6 bases each). Deletions cut 4 bases from V and 10 bases from J, with 26 bases between. Looked up from germline, CDR1 is SGHNT and CDR2 is YYREEE (reference sequence). The CDR3 consists of 17 residues. The CDR3 DNA follows: TGTGCCAGCAGCAAGGCCCCGGGGGCAATCCGCTATGAGGAGCTGTTTTTT. As protein: CASSKAPGAIRYEELFF.

The V gene is TRBV28, the J gene TRBJ2-7; D call uncertain. The CDR3 has 13 amino acids. Trimming pared 8 bases from V and 2 bases from J, leaving 13 bases between. The V gene's germline CDR1 is MDHEN and CDR2 SYDVKM. In nucleotides, the CDR3 is TGTGCCAGCCACCGGGCCCGCCCCTACGAGCAGTACTTC. It encodes CASHRARPYEQYF.

This clone was found once. The rearrangement links TRBV5-1 to TRBJ1-5, with a possible D match to TRBD1 (6 bases). This CDR3 region has 15 residues. Germline V gives CDR1 SGHRS, CDR2 YFSETQ. Trimming stripped 0 bases from V and 1 base from J, with 8 bases between. As DNA, the CDR3 is TGCGCCAGCAGCTTGGAAGGACAGAGCAATCAGCCCCAGCATTTT. It yields the protein CASSLEGQSNQPQHF.

Points on this clone: Other DNA sequences from this sample encode an identical CDR3 as well. This chain connects TRBV28 to TRBJ1-1; D unresolved. Germline V lookup: CDR1 MDHEN, CDR2 SYDVKM. The CDR3 has 12 residues. V lost 7 bases to trimming and J lost 1 base, with 7 bases between them. The CDR3 protein is CASTLGNTEAFF. CDR3 nucleotide sequence: TGTGCCAGCACCCTTGGGAACACTGAAGCTTTCTTT.

The chain couples TRBV6-5 to TRBJ1-3; 7 bases map to TRBD1. The junction had 4 bases not matched to a gene; V was cut back by 10 bases and J by 4 bases. This CDR3 contains 12 residues. Germline values: CDR1 MNHEY, CDR2 SVGAGI. CDR3 loop: CATAGQGNTIYF. The CDR3 nucleotides read TGTGCCACGGCGGGACAGGGAAACACCATATATTTT.

This clone was seen only once. This chain uses TRBV29-1 with TRBJ2-1; the D is unclear. The CDR3 covers 11 residues. Trimming shortened V by 7 bases and J by 2 bases, and 6 bases separated the two germline ends. CDR1 is SQVTM, CDR2 ANQGSEA, per germline. In DNA, the CDR3 is TGCAGCGACGTCCCCTACAATGAGCAGTTCTTC. Translated, it gives CSDVPYNEQFF.

This clone was recorded once. V gene TRBV5-1 combines with J gene TRBJ2-1, with 8 bases that match TRBD2. CDR1 is SGHRS, CDR2 YFSETQ, per germline. Trimming removed 3 bases from V and 4 bases from J; junction bases left unmatched: 12. The CDR3 is made up of 17 amino acids. CDR3 DNA: TGCGCCAGCAGCTACGCCACAAGCGGGAGTGGTTACAATGAGCAGTTCTTC. Translating gives CASSYATSGSGYNEQFF.

J is TRBJ2-7 and V is TRBV5-1, with 7 bases fitting TRBD2. Germline V lookup: CDR1 SGHRS, CDR2 YFSETQ. The CDR3 sequence is 15 residues long. J gave up 2 bases and V 1 base, and 6 bases lay outside the gene matches. The CDR3 nucleotides are TGCGCCAGCAGCTTGATAACAGCGGGAACCTACGAGCAGTACTTC. Translating it yields CASSLITAGTYEQYF.

There are a few counts of this clone. The chain links TRBV4-3 to TRBJ2-5; D is uncertain. Germline V gene sequence: CDR1 LGHNA, CDR2 YSLEER. There are 15 residues in the CDR3. The V gene lost 0 bases and the J gene lost 6 bases, with 14 bases spanning the gap. The CDR3 nucleotides are TGCGCCAGCAGCCAAGATCTGAGTCAGGCGCAGACCCAGTACTTC. Translated, it gives CASSQDLSQAQTQYF.

The gene calls are TRBV30 and TRBJ1-3; D is perhaps TRBD1 (6 bases). The CDR3 spans 14 residues. Germline V gene sequence: CDR1 GTSNPN, CDR2 SVGIG (reference sequence). V was clipped by 4 bases and J by 4 bases, with 14 bases between them. The CDR3 DNA sequence: TGTGCCTGGATTGCCAGGGGCGCGGGAAACACCATATATTTT. This translates into CAWIARGAGNTIYF.

Note on this clone: The sample holds other DNA sequences that translate to the same CDR3. The chain is built from TRBV11-2 and TRBJ2-1; TRBD2 might be the D (5 bases). The CDR3 has 15 amino acids. V shed 1 base and J shed 0 bases, with 7 bases lying between them. CDR1 and CDR2 from the germline V gene are SGHAT and FQNNGV. The CDR3 loop reads CASSLGRGSYNEQFF. CDR3 nucleotides: TGTGCCAGCAGCTTAGGCCGGGGCTCCTACAATGAGCAGTTCTTC.

DNA for the CDR3: TGTGCCAGCAGCTCGGACCAGGGGGCGAGAACTGAAGCTTTCTTT. Translation: CASSSDQGARTEAFF. This chain joins TRBV5-4 and TRBJ1-1; 8 bases are a match to TRBD1. The CDR3 loop spans 15 amino acids. CDR1 SGHNT and CDR2 YYREEE come from the germline V gene (reference sequence). With 3 bases clipped from V and 5 bases from J, the junction kept 9 bases outside the gene matches.

The rearrangement joins TRBV28 to TRBJ2-7; 7 positions match TRBD2. V shed 5 bases and J 4 bases; nucleotides not matched to a gene: 11. The CDR3 runs 15 residues. CDR1 is MDHEN and CDR2 is SYDVKM in the germline V gene. CDR3: CASSQMGGGPYEQYF. CDR3 nucleotides: TGTGCCAGCAGTCAAATGGGGGGAGGGCCTTACGAGCAGTACTTC.

This clone was seen just once. The V and J genes are TRBV10-1 and TRBJ1-5; 9 bases map to TRBD1. V lost 2 bases, J lost 9 bases, and 2 bases stayed unmatched. In germline, CDR1 is WNHNN, CDR2 SYGVQD (reference sequence). CDR3 length equals 13 residues. In DNA form, the CDR3 reads TGCGCCAGCAGTGAGACAGGGGGCTGGCCCCAGCATTTT. Encoded protein: CASSETGGWPQHF.

The V gene is TRBV19, the J gene TRBJ2-2, with 7 bases identical to TRBD1. The germline V gene encodes CDR1 LNHDA and CDR2 SQIVND (reference sequence). V was clipped by 7 bases and J by 3 bases; unmatched bases: 5. The CDR3 loop spans 14 amino acids. The CDR3 sequence: CASKWDRDTGELFF. CDR3 coding DNA: TGTGCCAGTAAGTGGGACAGAGACACCGGGGAGCTGTTTTTT. The full variable domain, completed using reference TRBV19 and TRBJ2-2, is DGGITQSPKYLFRKEGQNVTLSCEQNLNHDAMYWYRQDPGQGLRLIYYSQIVNDFQKGDIAEGYSVSREKKESFPLTVTSAQKNPTAFYLCASKWDRDTGELFFGEGSRLTVL.

The rearrangement links TRBV19 to TRBJ2-3, with TRBD1 identical over 9 bases. The germline gives CDR1 LNHDA, CDR2 SQIVND (reference sequence). This CDR3 comprises 19 residues. J lost 2 bases, V lost 4 bases, and 16 bases had no gene match. The CDR3 DNA follows: TGTGCCAGTAGTAGGGGACAGGGTTCGTTATCGAAAATCACAGATACGCAGTATTTT. Its protein product is CASSRGQGSLSKITDTQYF.

With respect to this clone: Other nucleotide sequences in the sample specify the same CDR3. The genes are TRBV7-2 and TRBJ2-7; 9 nucleotides align to TRBD2. The CDR3 extends over 15 amino acids. Trimming took 3 bases from V and 0 from J; bases not matched to a gene: 3. Germline V CDR1 and CDR2: SGHTA, FQGNSA. This CDR3 reads CASSFTSGPSYEQYF. The CDR3 DNA is TGTGCCAGCAGCTTCACTAGCGGGCCCTCCTACGAGCAGTACTTC.

This chain joins TRBV6-4 and TRBJ1-1, with D uncertain. The germline V gene has CDR1 MRHNA and CDR2 SNTAGT. The CDR3 runs to 13 residues. V was cut by 3 bases and J by 2 bases, with 7 bases left in between. DNA of the CDR3: TGTGCCAGCAGTGAGGAAGGCAACACTGAAGCTTTCTTT. It specifies CASSEEGNTEAFF.

The chain carries TRBV9 and TRBJ2-5; TRBD1 agrees at 10 bases. This CDR3 spans 16 amino acids. Germline loops: CDR1 SGDLS, CDR2 YYNGEE. J was trimmed by 5 bases and V by 3 bases; bases with no gene match: 10. CDR3 in DNA: TGTGCCAGCAGCGGAGGACTGACAGGGGGCTTTGAGACCCAGTACTTC. As protein: CASSGGLTGGFETQYF.

A few counts support this clone. Additional DNA sequences in this sample encode the identical CDR3. CDR3 coding DNA: TGCGCCAGCAGCTTGGGGCCGAATGAAAAACTGTTTTTT. The encoded protein is CASSLGPNEKLFF. The chain uses TRBV5-1 and TRBJ1-4; D is unclear. The V gene lost 0 bases and the J gene lost 5 bases, with 5 bases spanning the gap. Germline loops: CDR1 SGHRS, CDR2 YFSETQ. The CDR3 is 13 amino acids. Full variable domain (missing parts from reference TRBV5-1 and TRBJ1-4): KAGVTQTPRYLIKTRGQQVTLSCSPISGHRSVSWYQQTPGQGLQFLFEYFSETQRNKGNFPGRFSGRQFSNSRSEMNVSTLELGDSALYLCASSLGPNEKLFFGSGTQLSVL.